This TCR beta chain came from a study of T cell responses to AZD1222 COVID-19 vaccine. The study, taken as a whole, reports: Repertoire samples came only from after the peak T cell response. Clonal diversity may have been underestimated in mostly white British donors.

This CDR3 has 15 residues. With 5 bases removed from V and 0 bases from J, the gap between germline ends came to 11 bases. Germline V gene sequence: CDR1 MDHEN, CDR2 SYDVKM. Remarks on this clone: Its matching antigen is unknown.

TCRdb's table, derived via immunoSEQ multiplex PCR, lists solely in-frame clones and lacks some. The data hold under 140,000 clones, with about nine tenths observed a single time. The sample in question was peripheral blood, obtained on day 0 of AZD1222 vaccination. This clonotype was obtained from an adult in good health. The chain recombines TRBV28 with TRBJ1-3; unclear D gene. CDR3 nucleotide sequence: TGTGCCAGCAGTCCCCCGGCCAGCTCTGGAAACACCATATATTTT. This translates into CASSPPASSGNTIYF.